The 19 T cell receptor beta chains below were found in one sample sequenced in a study of T cells of healthy individuals. One entry per CDR3 protein, called by TCRdb with MiXCR from the 5' RACE reads. Of 60,000 to 70,000 distinct CDR3 sequences in the sample, 15% to 20% are singletons; the top ten hold about 4.7%. These receptors were taken from a human donor in good health.

The genes are TRBV20-1 and TRBJ1-3; TRBD1 is a possible D gene (6 bases). This CDR3 spans 13 amino acids. Trimming took off 6 bases at V and 1 base at J, with 10 bases between the two ends. CDR1 DFQATT and CDR2 SNEGSKA come from the germline V gene (reference sequence). The CDR3 sequence: CSARTGSGNTIYF. The CDR3 bases are TGCAGTGCCCGAACAGGGTCTGGAAACACCATATATTTT.

The chain joins TRBV9 to TRBJ2-1; possible D gene TRBD2, 7 bases. Germline CDR1 SGDLS, CDR2 YYNGEE. This CDR3 comprises 17 residues. Trimming removed 1 base from V and 7 bases from J, with 21 bases in between. CDR3 DNA sequence: TGTGCCAGCAGCGTAACCCGAATGGGGGGGGCGCGGAATGAGCAGTTCTTC. It translates to CASSVTRMGGARNEQFF.

The chain has TRBV27 and TRBJ1-4; the D gene is possibly TRBD1 (5 bases). V lost 2 bases to trimming and J lost 4 bases, with 11 bases between them. The CDR3 totals 15 residues. The germline CDR1 and CDR2 sequences are MNHEY and SMNVEV (reference sequence). CDR3 region: CASSLIRDGNEKLFF. CDR3 in DNA: TGTGCCAGCAGTTTAATCAGGGACGGTAATGAAAAACTGTTTTTT. The entire variable domain, with the rest obtained from reference TRBV27 and TRBJ1-4, is as follows: EAQVTQNPRYLITVTGKKLTVTCSQNMNHEYMSWYRQDPGLGLRQIYYSMNVEVTDKGDVPEGYKVSRKEKRNFPLILESPSPNQTSLYFCASSLIRDGNEKLFFGSGTQLSVL.

This clonotype has a count of ten or more. The chain couples TRBV5-1 to TRBJ2-7; D possibly uses TRBD1 or TRBD2 (6 bases each). Germline V gene lookup returns CDR1 SGHRS and CDR2 YFSETQ. The CDR3 has 17 residues. Trimming removed 0 bases from V and 0 bases from J, with 16 bases in between. CDR3 amino acids: CASSLVGASDSSYEQYF. The DNA for the CDR3 is TGCGCCAGCAGCTTGGTGGGGGCTAGCGATAGCTCCTACGAGCAGTACTTC.

This clonotype was detected many times. The chain links TRBV11-2 to TRBJ1-1; D gene unclear. Looked up from germline, CDR1 is SGHAT and CDR2 is FQNNGV. Trimming shortened V by 1 base and J by 2 bases, and 5 bases separated the two germline ends. CDR3 size: 13 residues. The CDR3 protein is CASSLGANTEAFF. The CDR3 DNA follows: TGTGCCAGCAGCTTAGGGGCCAACACTGAAGCTTTCTTT.

The table lists this clonotype with many counts. The chain is built from TRBV2 and TRBJ1-5; 10 bases map to TRBD1. After removal of 6 bases from V and 4 bases from J, the junction contained 3 bases not matched to a gene. The germline V gene has CDR1 SNHLY and CDR2 FYNNEI. This CDR3 contains 14 residues. The CDR3 protein is CASRVGQGNQPQHF. In DNA, the CDR3 is TGTGCCAGCAGGGTGGGACAGGGGAATCAGCCCCAGCATTTT.

This clonotype was picked up many times. The chain carries TRBV4-2 and TRBJ2-5; no reliable D call. CDR1 is LGHNA and CDR2 is YNFKEQ in the germline V gene. Trimming removed 1 base at V and 2 bases at J, with 8 bases between. This CDR3 has 14 residues. The CDR3 spells CASSQVSGQETQYF. CDR3 sequence (DNA): TGTGCCAGCAGCCAAGTTTCGGGTCAAGAGACCCAGTACTTC.

A few counts support this clonotype. J is TRBJ2-2 and V is TRBV7-9; D gene uncertain. CDR1 and CDR2 from the germline V gene are SEHNR and FQNEAQ (reference sequence). The CDR3 has 13 residues. With 7 bases removed from V and 4 bases from J, the gap between germline ends came to 10 bases. The CDR3 DNA reads as TGTGCCAGCACCACAAAAAGCACCGGGGAGCTGTTTTTT. Translating gives CASTTKSTGELFF.

This clonotype appeared a few times. The rearrangement links TRBV5-1 to TRBJ2-3, with a weak D call TRBD2 (6 bases). The germline gives CDR1 SGHRS, CDR2 YFSETQ. Trimming stripped 5 bases from V and 5 bases from J, with 9 bases between. The CDR3 totals 12 residues. CDR3 DNA: TGCGCCAGCAGATGGGGGGAAGATACGCAGTATTTT. This gives the protein CASRWGEDTQYF.

The chain links TRBV7-9 to TRBJ2-7; D is possibly TRBD2 (6 bases). The CDR3 runs 15 residues. V was clipped by 3 bases and J by 3 bases, with 15 bases between them. Germline values: CDR1 SEHNR, CDR2 FQNEAQ (reference sequence). CDR3 protein: CASSFPSAGGYEQYF. The CDR3 DNA is TGTGCCAGCAGCTTTCCCTCCGCCGGGGGCTACGAGCAGTACTTC.

This clonotype appeared many times. This chain joins TRBV6-5 and TRBJ1-2; D unresolved. This CDR3 has 12 amino acids. Germline CDR1 and CDR2: MNHEY and SVGAGI. Trimming cost V 6 bases and J 6 bases, with 11 bases left between them. Here the CDR3 DNA reads TGTGCCAGCAGGCGAGGGCTCCATGGCTACACCTTC. Translating gives CASRRGLHGYTF.

The count of this clonotype is one. V usage is TRBV6-1 and J usage is TRBJ2-3; D might be TRBD1 (6 bases). The CDR3 runs 15 residues. The germline V gene encodes CDR1 MNHNS and CDR2 SASEGT. Between the trimmed V and J ends, which lost 5 bases and 6 bases, there was a span of 18 bases. In DNA, the CDR3 is TGTGCCAGCAGTAGTTACAGGGCCTCAAGGGATACGCAGTATTTT. Translation: CASSSYRASRDTQYF.

In this sample, this clonotype turned up many times. The chain is built from TRBV21-1 and TRBJ1-4. TRBV21-1 is an annotated pseudogene. CDR3 length: 16 residues. CDR3 loop: CASSKSRVTTNEKLFF. The CDR3 DNA follows: TGTGCCAGCAGCAAAAGTAGGGTCACAACTAATGAAAAACTGTTTTTT.

The J gene is TRBJ2-7, the V gene TRBV3-1, with D perhaps matching TRBD2 (6 bases). CDR3 length: 13 amino acids. CDR1 is LGHDT, CDR2 YNNKEL, per germline (reference sequence). V was trimmed by 3 bases and J by 7 bases, leaving 13 bases between them. Here the CDR3 DNA reads TGTGCCAGCAGCCAGGCGGGACGGTTGGAGCAGTACTTC. This gives the protein CASSQAGRLEQYF.

This clonotype was recorded many times. The chain carries TRBV24-1 and TRBJ2-5; 8 bases are a match to TRBD2. Trimming cost V 6 bases and J 5 bases; bases outside gene matches: 7. CDR3 length: 14 residues. The germline V gene encodes CDR1 KGHDR and CDR2 SFDVKD. The CDR3 here is CATSNTGGVETQYF. CDR3 bases: TGTGCCACCAGTAATACGGGGGGGGTCGAGACCCAGTACTTC.

This clonotype came up many times. The gene calls are TRBV4-3 and TRBJ2-7; TRBD1 agrees at 8 bases. The CDR3 is 17 residues long. The V gene end was trimmed by 3 bases and the J gene end by 4 bases; junction bases not matched to a gene: 14. Germline loops: CDR1 LGHNA, CDR2 YSLEER. CDR3: CASSHAGTGHMTYEQYF. Written as DNA, the CDR3 is TGCGCCAGCAGCCATGCCGGGACAGGCCATATGACGTACGAGCAGTACTTC.

There are many counts of this clonotype. The gene calls are TRBV10-3 and TRBJ2-7; D ambiguous. Germline V gives CDR1 ENHRY, CDR2 SYGVKD. V shed 3 bases and J shed 5 bases, with 14 bases lying between them. The CDR3 contains 14 residues. This chain's CDR3 is CAISDSRERNEQYF. CDR3 bases: TGTGCCATCAGTGACTCAAGGGAAAGGAACGAGCAGTACTTC.

This clonotype has at least ten counts. The chain uses TRBV10-3 and TRBJ1-5; D is undetermined. The CDR3 totals 12 residues. Germline CDR1 reads ENHRY; CDR2 reads SYGVKD. Between the trimmed V and J ends, which lost 6 bases and 4 bases, there was a span of 7 bases. The CDR3 sequence is CAIRDGNQPQHF. The CDR3 region has the DNA TGTGCCATCAGGGACGGTAATCAGCCCCAGCATTTT.

Many counts were recorded for this clonotype. The chain uses TRBV16 and TRBJ1-2; D possibly corresponds to TRBD1 (6 bases). The CDR3 has 14 residues. The V gene's germline CDR1 is KGHSY and CDR2 FQNENV. The V end lost 2 bases, the J end lost 2 bases, and 9 bases lay between the germline ends. CDR3 region: CASSQAGANYGYTF. The CDR3 DNA reads TGTGCCAGCAGCCAAGCGGGGGCCAACTATGGCTACACCTTC.